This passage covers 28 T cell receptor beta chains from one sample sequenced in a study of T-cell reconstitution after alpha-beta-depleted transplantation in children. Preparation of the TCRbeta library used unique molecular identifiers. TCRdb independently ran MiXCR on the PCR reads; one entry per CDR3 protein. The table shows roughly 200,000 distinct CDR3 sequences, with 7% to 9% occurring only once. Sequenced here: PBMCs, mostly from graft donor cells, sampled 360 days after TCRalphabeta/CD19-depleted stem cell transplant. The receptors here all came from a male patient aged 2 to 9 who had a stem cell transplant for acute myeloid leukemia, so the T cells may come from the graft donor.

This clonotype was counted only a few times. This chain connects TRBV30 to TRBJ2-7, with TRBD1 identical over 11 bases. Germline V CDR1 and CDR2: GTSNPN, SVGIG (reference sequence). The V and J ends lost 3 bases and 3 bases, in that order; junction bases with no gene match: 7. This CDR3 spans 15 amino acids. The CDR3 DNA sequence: TGTGCCTGGAGGGCCACCGGGACAGGGGGCTACGAGCAGTACTTC. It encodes CAWRATGTGGYEQYF.

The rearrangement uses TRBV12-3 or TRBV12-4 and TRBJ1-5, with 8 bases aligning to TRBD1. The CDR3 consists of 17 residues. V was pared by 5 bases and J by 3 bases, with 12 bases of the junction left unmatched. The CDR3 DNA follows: TGTGCCAGCAGTCTGGGAGTGGACAGGGAATACAATCAGCCCCAGCATTTT. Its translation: CASSLGVDREYNQPQHF.

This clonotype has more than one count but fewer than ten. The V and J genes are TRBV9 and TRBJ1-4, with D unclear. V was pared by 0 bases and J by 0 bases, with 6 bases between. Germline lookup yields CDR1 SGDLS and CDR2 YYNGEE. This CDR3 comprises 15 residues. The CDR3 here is CASSVEGATNEKLFF. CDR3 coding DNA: TGTGCCAGCAGCGTAGAAGGTGCAACTAATGAAAAACTGTTTTTT.

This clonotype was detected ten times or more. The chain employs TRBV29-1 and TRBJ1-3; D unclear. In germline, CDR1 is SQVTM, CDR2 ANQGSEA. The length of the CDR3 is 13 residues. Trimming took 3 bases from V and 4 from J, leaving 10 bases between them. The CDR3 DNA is TGCAGCGTTGAGGCGGCTTCAGGAAACACCATATATTTT. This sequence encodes CSVEAASGNTIYF.

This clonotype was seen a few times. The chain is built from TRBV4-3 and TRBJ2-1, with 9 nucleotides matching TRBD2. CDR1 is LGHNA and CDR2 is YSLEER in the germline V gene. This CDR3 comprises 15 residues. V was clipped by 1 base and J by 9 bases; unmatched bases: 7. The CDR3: CASSQALAGEAEQFF. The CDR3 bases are TGCGCCAGCAGCCAAGCTTTAGCGGGAGAGGCTGAGCAGTTCTTC.

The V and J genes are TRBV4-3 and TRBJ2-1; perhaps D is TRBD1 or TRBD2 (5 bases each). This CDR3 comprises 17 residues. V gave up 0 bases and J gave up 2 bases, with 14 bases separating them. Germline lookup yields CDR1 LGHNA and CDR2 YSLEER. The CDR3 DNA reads TGCGCCAGCAGCCAAGATGAGGGCAGGGCCCCCTACAATGAGCAGTTCTTC. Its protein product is CASSQDEGRAPYNEQFF.

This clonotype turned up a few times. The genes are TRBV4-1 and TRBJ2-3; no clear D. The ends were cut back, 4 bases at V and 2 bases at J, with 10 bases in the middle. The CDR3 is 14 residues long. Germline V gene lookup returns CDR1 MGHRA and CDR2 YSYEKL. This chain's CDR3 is CASSRELLTDTQYF. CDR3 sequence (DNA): TGCGCCAGCAGCCGAGAACTACTCACAGATACGCAGTATTTT.

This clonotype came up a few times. The CDR3 DNA is TGTGCCAGCAGCGTAGAGGGACTTCTTCTCACCGGGGAGCTGTTTTTT. It codes for CASSVEGLLLTGELFF. The rearrangement joins TRBV9 to TRBJ2-2, with a possible D match to TRBD2 (6 bases). The CDR3 contains 16 residues. The ends were cut back, 0 bases at V and 4 bases at J, with 13 bases in the middle. Germline V gene lookup returns CDR1 SGDLS and CDR2 YYNGEE.

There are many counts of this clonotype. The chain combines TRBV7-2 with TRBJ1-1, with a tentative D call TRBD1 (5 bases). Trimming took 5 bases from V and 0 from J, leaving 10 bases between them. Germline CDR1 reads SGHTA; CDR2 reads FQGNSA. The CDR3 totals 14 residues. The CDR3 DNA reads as TGTGCCAGCAGCCCAAGGGGCGTGAACACTGAAGCTTTCTTT. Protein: CASSPRGVNTEAFF.

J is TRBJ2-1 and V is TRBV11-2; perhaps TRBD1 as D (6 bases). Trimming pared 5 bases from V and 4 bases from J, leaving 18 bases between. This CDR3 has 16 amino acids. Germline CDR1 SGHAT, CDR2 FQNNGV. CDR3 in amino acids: CASSRYQGRGYNEQFF. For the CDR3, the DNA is TGTGCCAGCAGCCGCTATCAGGGGAGAGGGTACAATGAGCAGTTCTTC.

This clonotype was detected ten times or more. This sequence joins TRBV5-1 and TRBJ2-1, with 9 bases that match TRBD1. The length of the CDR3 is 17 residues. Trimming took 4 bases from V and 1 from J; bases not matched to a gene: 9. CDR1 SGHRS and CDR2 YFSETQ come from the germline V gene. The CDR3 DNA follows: TGCGCCAGCAGCCCGTCCAACAGGGGGCAGTCCTACAATGAGCAGTTCTTC. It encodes CASSPSNRGQSYNEQFF.

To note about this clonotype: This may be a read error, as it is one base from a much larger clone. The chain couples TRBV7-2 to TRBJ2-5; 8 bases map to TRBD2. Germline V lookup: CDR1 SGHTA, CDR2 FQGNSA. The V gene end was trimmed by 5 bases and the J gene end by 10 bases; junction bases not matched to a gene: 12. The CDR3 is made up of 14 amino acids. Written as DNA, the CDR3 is TGTGCCAGCAGCCTCCCGATCCCGGGGGGGAGCCAGTACTTC. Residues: CASSLPIPGGSQYF.

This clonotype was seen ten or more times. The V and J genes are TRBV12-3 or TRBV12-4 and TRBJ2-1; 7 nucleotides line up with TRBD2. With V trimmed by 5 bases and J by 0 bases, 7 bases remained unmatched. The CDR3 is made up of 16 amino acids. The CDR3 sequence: CASSLLGLVSYNEQFF. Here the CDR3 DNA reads TGTGCCAGCAGTCTCCTTGGACTAGTCTCCTACAATGAGCAGTTCTTC.

This CDR3 reads CSASGPGLAKNIQYF. DNA for the CDR3: TGCAGTGCTAGTGGTCCGGGGCTAGCCAAAAACATTCAGTACTTC. The rearrangement uses TRBV20-1 and TRBJ2-4, with D perhaps matching TRBD1 or TRBD2 (5 bases each). Between the trimmed V and J ends, which lost 3 bases and 0 bases, there was a span of 12 bases. The CDR3 contains 15 residues. Germline CDR1 DFQATT, CDR2 SNEGSKA (reference sequence).

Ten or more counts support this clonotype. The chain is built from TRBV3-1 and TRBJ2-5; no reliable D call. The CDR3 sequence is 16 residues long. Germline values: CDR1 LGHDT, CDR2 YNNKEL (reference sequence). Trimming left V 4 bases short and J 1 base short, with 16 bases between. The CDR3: CASSLLPLMGQETQYF. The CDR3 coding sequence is TGTGCCAGCAGCCTTTTGCCACTTATGGGCCAAGAGACCCAGTACTTC.

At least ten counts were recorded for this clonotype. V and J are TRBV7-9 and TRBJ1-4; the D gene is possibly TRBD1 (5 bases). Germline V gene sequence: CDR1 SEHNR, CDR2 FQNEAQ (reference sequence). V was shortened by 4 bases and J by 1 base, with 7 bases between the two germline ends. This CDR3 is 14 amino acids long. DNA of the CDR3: TGTGCCAGCAGCTCAGGGCGAACTAATGAAAAACTGTTTTTT. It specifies CASSSGRTNEKLFF.

This chain's CDR3 is CASSPNSGSLAYEQYF. Here the CDR3 DNA reads TGTGCCAGCTCACCAAATAGCGGGAGTTTGGCCTACGAGCAGTACTTC. The chain uses TRBV18 and TRBJ2-7; 9 bases are shared with TRBD2. The ends lost 2 bases at V and 2 bases at J; junction bases unmatched: 7. CDR1 is KGHSH and CDR2 is LQKENI in the germline V gene. The CDR3 is 16 amino acids.

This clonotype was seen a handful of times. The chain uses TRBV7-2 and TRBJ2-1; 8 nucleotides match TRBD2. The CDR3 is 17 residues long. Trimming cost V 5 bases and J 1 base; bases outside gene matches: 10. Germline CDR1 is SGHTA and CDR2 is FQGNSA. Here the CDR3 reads CASSKRASGSSYNEQFF. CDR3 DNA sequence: TGTGCCAGCAGCAAAAGGGCCAGCGGGAGTTCCTACAATGAGCAGTTCTTC.

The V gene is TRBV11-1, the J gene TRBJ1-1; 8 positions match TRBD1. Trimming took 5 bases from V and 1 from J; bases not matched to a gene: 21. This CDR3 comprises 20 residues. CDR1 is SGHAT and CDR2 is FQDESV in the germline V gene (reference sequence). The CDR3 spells CASSPLPGGVKRSRNTEAFF. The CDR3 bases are TGTGCCAGCAGCCCCCTGCCAGGGGGCGTTAAACGCTCAAGGAACACTGAAGCTTTCTTT.

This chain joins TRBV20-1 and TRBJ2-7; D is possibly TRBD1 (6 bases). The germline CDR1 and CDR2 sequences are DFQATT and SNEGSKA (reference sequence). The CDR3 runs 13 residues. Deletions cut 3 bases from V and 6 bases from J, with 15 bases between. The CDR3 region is CSASRTASVEQYV. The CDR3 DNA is TGCAGTGCTAGTAGGACAGCCTCGGTCGAGCAGTACGTC.

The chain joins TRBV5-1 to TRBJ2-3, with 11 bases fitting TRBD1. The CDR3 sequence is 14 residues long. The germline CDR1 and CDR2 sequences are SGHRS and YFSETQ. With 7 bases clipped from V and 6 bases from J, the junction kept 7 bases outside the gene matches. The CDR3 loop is CASLGTGGLDTQYF. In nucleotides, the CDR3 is TGCGCCAGCCTCGGGACAGGGGGATTGGATACGCAGTATTTT. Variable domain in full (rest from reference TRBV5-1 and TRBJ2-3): KAGVTQTPRYLIKTRGQQVTLSCSPISGHRSVSWYQQTPGQGLQFLFEYFSETQRNKGNFPGRFSGRQFSNSRSEMNVSTLELGDSALYLCASLGTGGLDTQYFGPGTRLTVL.

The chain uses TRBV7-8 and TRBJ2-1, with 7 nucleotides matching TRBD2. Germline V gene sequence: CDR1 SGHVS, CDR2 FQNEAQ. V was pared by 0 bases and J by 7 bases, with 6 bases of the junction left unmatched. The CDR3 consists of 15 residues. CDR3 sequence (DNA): TGTGCCAGCAGCTTAGCGCGGGGGTACGGGAATGAGCAGTTCTTC. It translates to CASSLARGYGNEQFF.

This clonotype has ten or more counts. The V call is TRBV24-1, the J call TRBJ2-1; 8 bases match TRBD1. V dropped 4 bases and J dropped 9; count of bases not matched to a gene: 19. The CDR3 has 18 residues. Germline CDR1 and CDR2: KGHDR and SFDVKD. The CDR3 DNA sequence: TGTGCCACCAGTGAAAAGCCCCGGACAGGGTGTATTATTGGTGAGCAGTTCTTC. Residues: CATSEKPRTGCIIGEQFF.

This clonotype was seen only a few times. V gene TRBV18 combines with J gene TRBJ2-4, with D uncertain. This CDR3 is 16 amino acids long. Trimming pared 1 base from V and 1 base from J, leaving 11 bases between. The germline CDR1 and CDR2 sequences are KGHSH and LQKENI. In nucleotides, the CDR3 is TGTGCCAGCTCACCACTAGGCTCCGATGCCAAAAACATTCAGTACTTC. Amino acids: CASSPLGSDAKNIQYF.

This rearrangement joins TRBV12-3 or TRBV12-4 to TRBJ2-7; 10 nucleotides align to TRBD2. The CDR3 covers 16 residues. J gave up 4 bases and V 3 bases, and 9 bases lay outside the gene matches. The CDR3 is CASSLEALAGSYEQYF. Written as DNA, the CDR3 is TGTGCCAGCAGTTTGGAAGCACTAGCGGGATCATACGAGCAGTACTTC.

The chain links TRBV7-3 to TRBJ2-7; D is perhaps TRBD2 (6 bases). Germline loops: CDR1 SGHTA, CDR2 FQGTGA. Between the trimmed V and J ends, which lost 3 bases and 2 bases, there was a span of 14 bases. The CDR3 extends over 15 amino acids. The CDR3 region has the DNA TGTGCCAGCAGCTTGAGGGGAGGAGTACCCTACGAGCAGTACTTC. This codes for CASSLRGGVPYEQYF.

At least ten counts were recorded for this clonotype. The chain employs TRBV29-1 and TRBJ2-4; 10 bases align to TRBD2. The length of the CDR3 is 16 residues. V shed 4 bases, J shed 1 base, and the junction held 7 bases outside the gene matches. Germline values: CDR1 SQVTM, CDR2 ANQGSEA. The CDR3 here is CSVASGGVLAKNIQYF. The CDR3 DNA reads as TGCAGCGTTGCTAGCGGGGGAGTCCTGGCCAAAAACATTCAGTACTTC.

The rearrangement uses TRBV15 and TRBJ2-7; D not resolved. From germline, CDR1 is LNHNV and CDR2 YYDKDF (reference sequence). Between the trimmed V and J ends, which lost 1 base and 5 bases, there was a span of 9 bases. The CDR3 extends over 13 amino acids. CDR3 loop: CATSRVDTDEQYF. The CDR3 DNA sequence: TGTGCCACCAGCAGAGTTGATACGGACGAGCAGTACTTC.